The 23 T cell receptor beta chains listed next were all sequenced from one sample in a study of PD-1 blockade in classical Hodgkin lymphoma. Described time point: cycle 4 day 1 (C4D1), after more than 5 weeks of nivolumab. All the patients suffered relapse after autologous stem cell transplantation, and brentuximab vedotin exposure differed. Here immunoSEQ multiplex PCR was the method, and the copy in TCRdb shows in-frame clones only, minus some. Seen here are tens of thousands of clones, about 80% observed once, and the top ten hold around 20%. The sample consisted of peripheral blood mononuclear cells (PBMCs), taken before the fourth cycle of nivolumab. The receptor set was obtained from a human donor with classical Hodgkin lymphoma.

This chain connects TRBV30 to TRBJ1-2; D is unresolved. Germline V gene sequence: CDR1 GTSNPN, CDR2 SVGIG (reference sequence). The CDR3 length is 14 residues. V was trimmed by 0 bases and J by 2 bases, leaving 10 bases between them. CDR3 DNA: TGTGCCTGGAGTGTACGGGCCGGCAACTATGGCTACACCTTC. Residues: CAWSVRAGNYGYTF.

The gene calls are TRBV6-5 and TRBJ2-7; a possible D gene is TRBD2 (6 bases). V was clipped by 7 bases and J by 2 bases, with 9 bases between them. CDR1 is MNHEY, CDR2 SVGAGI, per germline. The CDR3 is 12 residues long. CDR3 nucleotides: TGTGCCAGCATGGGGGGAGCCTACGAGCAGTACTTC. It codes for CASMGGAYEQYF.

V and J are TRBV15 and TRBJ2-3; TRBD2 matches at 12 bases. From germline, CDR1 is LNHNV and CDR2 YYDKDF (reference sequence). The CDR3 sequence is 15 residues long. The V and J ends lost 5 bases and 4 bases, in that order; junction bases with no gene match: 4. The CDR3 DNA reads as TGTGCCACCAGCTCTAGCGGGAGGGCCGCAGATACGCAGTATTTT. It encodes CATSSSGRAADTQYF. The whole variable domain, remainder taken from reference TRBV15 and TRBJ2-3, is DAMVIQNPRYQVTQFGKPVTLSCSQTLNHNVMYWYQQKSSQAPKLLFHYYDKDFNNEADTPDNFQSRRPNTSFCFLDIRSPGLGDTAMYLCATSSSGRAADTQYFGPGTRLTVL.

The genes are TRBV27 and TRBJ1-2; D gene uncertain. This CDR3 contains 12 residues. CDR1 and CDR2 (germline): MNHEY, SMNVEV (reference sequence). V lost 4 bases and J 6 bases, leaving 9 bases between the germline ends. The DNA of the CDR3 is TGTGCCAGCAGTTCGGGTCCCCATGGCTACACCTTC. It is translated as CASSSGPHGYTF.

The chain's CDR3 is CASSYSGGGPADTQYF. DNA for the CDR3: TGTGCCAGCAGTTACTCTGGGGGGGGGCCTGCAGATACGCAGTATTTT. The rearrangement uses TRBV6-6 and TRBJ2-3, with D perhaps matching TRBD2 (7 bases). The germline V gene encodes CDR1 MNHNY and CDR2 SVGAGI (reference sequence). Trimming took off 0 bases at V and 4 bases at J, with 14 bases between the two ends. The CDR3 extends over 16 amino acids.

The CDR3 sequence is CSVGAAQETQYF. CDR3 nucleotide sequence: TGCAGCGTTGGGGCAGCCCAAGAGACCCAGTACTTC. The chain joins TRBV29-1 to TRBJ2-5; D not certain. Germline CDR1 reads SQVTM; CDR2 reads ANQGSEA. The CDR3 spans 12 residues. The V and J ends lost 4 bases and 1 base respectively, with 7 bases between them.

This clone was counted only a few times. The rearrangement links TRBV2 to TRBJ2-4, with 8 bases identical to TRBD2. V lost 4 bases to trimming and J lost 4 bases; unmatched junction nucleotides: 12. The CDR3 contains 17 residues. CDR1 and CDR2 (germline): SNHLY, FYNNEI. Written as DNA, the CDR3 is TGTGCCAGCAGTGGGTGGGAGATAGCGGGGCTAAAAAACATTCAGTACTTC. Amino acid sequence: CASSGWEIAGLKNIQYF.

The genes are TRBV19 and TRBJ1-5; D is uncertain. Germline V gene data show CDR1 as LNHDA and CDR2 as SQIVND (reference sequence). There are 15 residues in the CDR3. Trimming pared 3 bases from V and 3 bases from J, leaving 12 bases between. CDR3 coding DNA: TGTGCCAGTAGTATTCAAGGCACACACAATCAGCCCCAGCATTTT. This sequence encodes CASSIQGTHNQPQHF.

This chain joins TRBV19 and TRBJ1-3; D remains ambiguous. V was cut by 8 bases and J by 5 bases, with 4 bases left in between. This CDR3 spans 10 amino acids. Germline loops: CDR1 LNHDA, CDR2 SQIVND (reference sequence). The CDR3 sequence: CASYRNTIYF. The CDR3 region has the DNA TGTGCCAGTTACCGAAACACCATATATTTT.

J is TRBJ1-5 and V is TRBV6-6; D gene ambiguous. The CDR3 length is 15 residues. CDR1 and CDR2 (germline): MNHNY, SVGAGI (reference sequence). V was cut by 7 bases and J by 0 bases, with 13 bases left in between. CDR3 DNA: TGTGCCAGCATGGATGGCAGCCATAGCAATCAGCCCCAGCATTTT. Amino acid sequence: CASMDGSHSNQPQHF.

This chain joins TRBV4-1 and TRBJ1-3; D not certain. Trimming stripped 0 bases from V and 3 bases from J, with 9 bases between. Looked up from germline, CDR1 is MGHRA and CDR2 is YSYEKL. The CDR3 runs to 15 residues. The CDR3 coding sequence is TGCGCCAGCAGCCAAGATGGCGGCTTTGGAAACACCATATATTTT. Translating it yields CASSQDGGFGNTIYF.

V is TRBV5-6 and J is TRBJ1-1, with no clear D. The CDR3 has 13 residues. CDR1 is SGHDT, CDR2 YYEEEE, per germline. V lost 4 bases, J lost 4 bases, and 11 bases lay in between. CDR3 nucleotides: TGTGCCAGCAGCCCTCGGCCGGGCACTGAAGCTTTCTTT. Protein product: CASSPRPGTEAFF.

This chain uses TRBV10-2 with TRBJ2-5; 10 nucleotides agree with TRBD2. CDR1 and CDR2 (germline): WSHSY, SAAADI. The V segment lost 2 bases and the J segment 4 bases; nucleotides outside the gene matches: 10. This CDR3 has 17 residues. The CDR3 sequence is CASSEPSGSGLGETQYF. The CDR3 nucleotides are TGCGCCAGCAGTGAGCCTAGCGGGAGTGGCCTAGGAGAGACCCAGTACTTC.

The rearrangement links TRBV10-3 to TRBJ2-5; 8 positions agree with TRBD2. The V gene end was trimmed by 6 bases and the J gene end by 3 bases; junction bases not matched to a gene: 12. CDR1 is ENHRY, CDR2 SYGVKD, per germline. This CDR3 spans 16 amino acids. The CDR3 sequence: CAIRPSAGLGKETQYF. DNA of the CDR3: TGTGCCATCAGACCCTCGGCGGGACTAGGAAAAGAGACCCAGTACTTC.

V is TRBV27 and J is TRBJ2-7, with 8 bases aligning to TRBD1. Trimming cost V 4 bases and J 5 bases; bases outside gene matches: 4. CDR1 and CDR2 (germline): MNHEY, SMNVEV (reference sequence). This CDR3 region has 13 residues. For the CDR3, the DNA is TGTGCCAGCAGTTACAGGGGGACCCACGAGCAGTACTTC. Its protein is CASSYRGTHEQYF.

DNA for the CDR3: TGCGCCAGCAGCCAAGATGAGTCCGTAGGAGACACCATATATTTT. Encoded protein: CASSQDESVGDTIYF. The chain links TRBV4-3 to TRBJ1-3; D not certain. The germline gives CDR1 LGHNA, CDR2 YSLEER. The CDR3 spans 15 residues. Trimming took 0 bases from V and 8 from J, leaving 14 bases between them.

V usage is TRBV30 and J usage is TRBJ1-2, with 12 bases matching TRBD1. The CDR3 length is 16 residues. V shed 2 bases and J 8 bases; nucleotides not matched to a gene: 12. Germline assignment: CDR1 GTSNPN and CDR2 SVGIG (reference sequence). The CDR3 sequence: CAWSSQAGQGAGGYTF. The CDR3 nucleotides read TGTGCCTGGAGTAGCCAGGCGGGACAGGGGGCAGGAGGCTACACCTTC.

The J gene is TRBJ2-5, the V gene TRBV19, with 10 bases identical to TRBD1. V shed 5 bases, J shed 5 bases, and the junction held 5 bases outside the gene matches. Germline lookup yields CDR1 LNHDA and CDR2 SQIVND (reference sequence). The CDR3 has 14 amino acids. The CDR3 loop is CASSGTGEWETQYF. In DNA form, the CDR3 reads TGTGCCAGTAGTGGGACAGGGGAGTGGGAGACCCAGTACTTC.

V usage is TRBV7-2 and J usage is TRBJ1-6; TRBD1 matches at 7 bases. CDR1 and CDR2 from the germline V gene are SGHTA and FQGNSA. This CDR3 has 16 residues. V dropped 4 bases and J dropped 1; count of bases not matched to a gene: 4. DNA for the CDR3: TGTGCCAGCAGCTCGAACAGGGGTTCCTATAATTCACCCCTCCACTTT. It translates to CASSSNRGSYNSPLHF.

The chain couples TRBV6-5 to TRBJ1-2; D is uncertain. This CDR3 comprises 12 residues. CDR1 and CDR2 from the germline V gene are MNHEY and SVGAGI. V lost 5 bases and J lost 5, with 9 bases in between. CDR3 sequence: CASSDERYGYTF. The DNA for the CDR3 is TGTGCCAGCAGTGACGAGAGATATGGCTACACCTTC.

J is TRBJ1-5 and V is TRBV28; D unresolved. Per germline, CDR1 MDHEN and CDR2 SYDVKM. The CDR3 covers 12 residues. Trimming took off 6 bases at V and 5 bases at J, with 8 bases between the two ends. CDR3 amino acids: CASSPTDQPQHF. In nucleotides, the CDR3 is TGTGCCAGCAGCCCCACCGATCAGCCCCAGCATTTT.

V is TRBV28 and J is TRBJ2-1; no definite D call. V gave up 2 bases and J gave up 2 bases, with 4 bases separating them. The CDR3 totals 13 residues. Germline V CDR1 and CDR2: MDHEN, SYDVKM. The chain's CDR3 is CASSLGAYNEQFF. In nucleotides, the CDR3 is TGTGCCAGCAGTTTAGGGGCCTACAATGAGCAGTTCTTC. Looking up the rest from reference TRBV28 and TRBJ2-1 gives the full variable domain: DVKVTQSSRYLVKRTGEKVFLECVQDMDHENMFWYRQDPGLGLRLIYFSYDVKMKEKGDIPEGYSVSREKKERFSLILESASTNQTSMYLCASSLGAYNEQFFGPGTRLTVL.

This chain connects TRBV7-5 to TRBJ1-4; the DNA was not compared with TRBD1, the D call given in the table. TRBV7-5 corresponds to a pseudogene. The CDR3 is 17 residues long. Written as DNA, the CDR3 is TGTGCCAGCAGCCCCCTCTTAGGGGCAGCAACTAATGAAAAACTGTTTTTT. This translates into CASSPLLGAATNEKLFF.